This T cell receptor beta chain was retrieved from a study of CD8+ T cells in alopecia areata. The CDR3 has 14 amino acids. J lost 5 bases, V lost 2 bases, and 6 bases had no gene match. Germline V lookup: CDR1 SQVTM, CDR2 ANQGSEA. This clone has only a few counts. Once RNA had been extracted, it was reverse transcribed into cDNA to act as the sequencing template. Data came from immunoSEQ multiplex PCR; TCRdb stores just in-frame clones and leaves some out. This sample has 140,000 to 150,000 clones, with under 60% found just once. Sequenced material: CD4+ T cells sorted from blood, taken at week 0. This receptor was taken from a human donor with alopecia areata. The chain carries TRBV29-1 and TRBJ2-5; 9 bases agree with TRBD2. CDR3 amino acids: CSVEKGSGGETQYF. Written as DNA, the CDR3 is TGCAGCGTTGAAAAGGGCAGCGGGGGGGAGACCCAGTACTTC.